This T cell receptor beta chain was captured in a study of T cells after yellow fever vaccination. V was trimmed by 0 bases and J by 7 bases, leaving 17 bases between them. From germline, CDR1 is SGHRS and CDR2 YFSETQ. The CDR3 totals 15 residues. This clonotype was detected once. TCRdb re-called the 5' RACE reads through MiXCR, storing one row per CDR3 protein. Among 550,000 to 750,000 distinct CDR3 sequences listed, 13% were seen once. The J gene is TRBJ2-7, the V gene TRBV5-1, with D perhaps TRBD2 (6 bases). The material sequenced was PBMCs, taken on the day of the yellow fever booster vaccination. The sequence derives from a man aged 25 to 40 who received the YFV17D yellow fever vaccine. The CDR3 DNA reads TGCGCCAGCAGCTTGGATGGGCGGGGACGATTGGAGCAGTACTTC. Its protein product is CASSLDGRGRLEQYF.